This TCR beta chain was found in a study of blood T cell repertoires in COVID-19. Whole-study context: T cells, B-cell-depleted T cells, or PBMCs provided the cDNA or gDNA that served as material.

Germline assignment: CDR1 SNHLY and CDR2 FYNNEI. CDR3 length: 13 amino acids. V was clipped by 7 bases and J by 1 base, with 10 bases between them. As originally analysed: Reference gene primer amplification gave nucleated cell count estimates. The table came from immunoSEQ multiplex PCR; TCRdb's copy has only in-frame clones and leaves some out. The V and J calls and clone size were taken over from that table, and D and trimming were inferred from the DNA. The table lists some 240,000 clones, 82% of them singletons. The sequence was obtained from a woman aged 55-75 years with active or convalescent COVID-19. Material for sequencing was peripheral blood. The gene calls are TRBV2 and TRBJ1-1; D gene ambiguous. The CDR3 here is CASNLGGNTEAFF. CDR3 sequence (DNA): TGTGCCAGCAACCTGGGAGGGAACACTGAAGCTTTCTTT.